What follows are 9 T cell receptor beta chains derived from one specimen sequenced in a study of Graves' ophthalmopathy and Graves' hyperthyroidism. RNA served as the template for amplifying TCR beta CDR3 regions. First-round RT-PCR employed HTBI primers, with a second-round multiplex PCR after it. TCRdb ran MiXCR on the multiplex PCR reads and lists one entry per CDR3 protein. The sample consists of around 1.1 million distinct CDR3 sequences, roughly 35% of them appearing once. The sequencing input was peripheral blood or thyroid tissue (not recorded which). The receptors stem from an adult man with Graves' hyperthyroidism.

In its sample, this clonotype was seen many times. This chain connects TRBV28 to TRBJ1-6, with D perhaps matching TRBD1 (5 bases). V was clipped by 4 bases and J by 5 bases, with 12 bases between them. CDR1 and CDR2 (germline): MDHEN, SYDVKM. The CDR3 loop spans 15 amino acids. The CDR3 sequence: CASSSGEGDNSPLHF. CDR3 sequence (DNA): TGTGCCAGCAGTTCGGGGGAAGGAGATAATTCACCCCTCCACTTT.

The chain has TRBV25-1 and TRBJ1-2; 7 bases fit TRBD1. J lost 3 bases, V lost 10 bases, and 20 bases had no gene match. Germline CDR1 and CDR2: MGHDK and SYGVNS. CDR3 length equals 17 residues. This CDR3 is CATNQAPRQGNDYGYTF. CDR3 nucleotide sequence: TGTGCCACCAACCAGGCTCCTAGACAGGGAAATGACTATGGCTACACCTTC.

In this sample, this clonotype turned up a few times. The V call is TRBV4-3, the J call TRBJ1-3, with 9 bases fitting TRBD1. The CDR3 is 17 amino acids. V was pared by 1 base and J by 1 base, with 5 bases of the junction left unmatched. Germline CDR1 is LGHNA and CDR2 is YSLEER. This CDR3 reads CASSQGLGTGSGNTIYF. CDR3 in DNA: TGCGCCAGCAGCCAAGGGCTCGGGACAGGGTCTGGAAACACCATATATTTT.

The V and J genes are TRBV11-2 and TRBJ2-2, with TRBD2 matching over 7 bases. V gave up 4 bases and J gave up 2 bases; unmatched junction bases: 13. CDR3 length: 18 amino acids. CDR1 and CDR2 (germline): SGHAT, FQNNGV. The CDR3 region has the DNA TGTGCCAGCAGCTCCCGACTAGCTATACGCTTTAACACCGGGGAGCTGTTTTTT. Its translation: CASSSRLAIRFNTGELFF.

The chain has TRBV6-1 and TRBJ2-6, with D hard to call. Trimming shortened V by 5 bases and J by 0 bases, and 14 bases separated the two germline ends. This CDR3 has 17 amino acids. Germline CDR1 and CDR2: MNHNS and SASEGT. CDR3 DNA: TGTGCCAGCAGTTACTCTTCGTCCTACTCTGGGGCCAACGTCCTGACTTTC. This encodes CASSYSSSYSGANVLTF.

This clonotype came up a few times. The chain uses TRBV7-2 and TRBJ1-1, with a tentative D call TRBD1 (5 bases). The V and J ends lost 4 bases and 0 bases respectively, with 15 bases between them. Germline CDR1 is SGHTA and CDR2 is FQGNSA. CDR3 length: 16 residues. This CDR3 is CASSYGGGNMNTEAFF. CDR3 bases: TGTGCCAGCAGCTATGGCGGGGGAAACATGAACACTGAAGCTTTCTTT.

The chain uses TRBV4-2 and TRBJ2-7; possibly TRBD1 for D (6 bases). Trimming pared 3 bases from V and 4 bases from J, leaving 13 bases between. In germline, CDR1 is LGHNA, CDR2 YNFKEQ. The CDR3 covers 14 residues. CDR3 bases: TGTGCCAGCAGCCAGGAAATCAGGGGATACGAGCAGTACTTC. Residues: CASSQEIRGYEQYF.

This clonotype was picked up a small number of times. This chain links TRBV4-3 with TRBJ2-2; 7 nucleotides match TRBD1. Trimming cost V 2 bases and J 0 bases; bases outside gene matches: 3. The germline V gene encodes CDR1 LGHNA and CDR2 YSLEER. There are 16 residues in the CDR3. CDR3 coding DNA: TGCGCCAGCAGCCAAAGAGGGGGCACGAACACCGGGGAGCTGTTTTTT. Its translation is CASSQRGGTNTGELFF.

Notes on this clonotype: The junction and the germline gene differ at one end; a read error may be behind it. This chain uses TRBV10-3 with TRBJ1-2; 7 bases agree with TRBD1. CDR3 length equals 11 residues. Germline V CDR1 and CDR2: ENHRY, SYGVKD. For the CDR3, the DNA is TGTGCCACCAGGGACAGTTATGACTACACCTTC. Translation gives CATRDSYDYTF.